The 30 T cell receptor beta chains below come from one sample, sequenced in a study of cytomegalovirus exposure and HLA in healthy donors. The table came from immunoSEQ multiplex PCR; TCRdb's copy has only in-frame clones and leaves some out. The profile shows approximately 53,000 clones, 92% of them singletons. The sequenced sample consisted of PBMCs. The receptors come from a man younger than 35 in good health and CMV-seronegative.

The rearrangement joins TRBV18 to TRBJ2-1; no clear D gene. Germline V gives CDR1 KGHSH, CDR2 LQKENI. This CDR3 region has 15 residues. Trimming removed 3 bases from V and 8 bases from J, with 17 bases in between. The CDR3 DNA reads TGTGCCAGCTCACCGGGTAGCCGGTTTCTATATGAGCAGTTCTTC. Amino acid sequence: CASSPGSRFLYEQFF.

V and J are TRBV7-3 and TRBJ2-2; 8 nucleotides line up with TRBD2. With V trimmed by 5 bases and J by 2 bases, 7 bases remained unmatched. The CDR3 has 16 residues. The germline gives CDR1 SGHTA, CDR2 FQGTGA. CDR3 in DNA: TGTGCCAGCAGCCCGATAAGCGGGAGTAACACCGGGGAGCTGTTTTTT. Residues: CASSPISGSNTGELFF.

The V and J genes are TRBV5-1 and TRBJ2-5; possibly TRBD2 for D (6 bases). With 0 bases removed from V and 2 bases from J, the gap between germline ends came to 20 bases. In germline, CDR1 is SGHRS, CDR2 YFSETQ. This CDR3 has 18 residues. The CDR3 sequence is CASSLGRAARLVQETQYF. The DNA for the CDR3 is TGCGCCAGCAGCTTGGGGAGGGCCGCGAGGCTAGTTCAAGAGACCCAGTACTTC.

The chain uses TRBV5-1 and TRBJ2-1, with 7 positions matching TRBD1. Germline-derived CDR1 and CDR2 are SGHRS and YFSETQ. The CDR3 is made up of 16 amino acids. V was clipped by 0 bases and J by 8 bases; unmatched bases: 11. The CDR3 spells CASSLVGAGGRDEQFF. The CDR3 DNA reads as TGCGCCAGCAGCTTGGTAGGGGCAGGGGGAAGAGATGAGCAGTTCTTC.

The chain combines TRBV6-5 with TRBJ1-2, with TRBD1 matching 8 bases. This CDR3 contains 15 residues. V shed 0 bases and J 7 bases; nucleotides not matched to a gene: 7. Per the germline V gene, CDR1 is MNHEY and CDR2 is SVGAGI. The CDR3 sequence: CASSYSRQGAGGYTF. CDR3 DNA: TGTGCCAGCAGTTACTCCAGGCAGGGGGCTGGTGGCTACACCTTC.

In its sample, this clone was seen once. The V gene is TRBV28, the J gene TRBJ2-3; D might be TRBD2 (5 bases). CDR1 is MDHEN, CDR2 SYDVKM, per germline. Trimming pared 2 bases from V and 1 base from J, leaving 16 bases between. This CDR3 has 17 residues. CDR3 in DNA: TGTGCCAGCAGTTTAAATGAAGGGCGGGTCGGCACAGATACGCAGTATTTT. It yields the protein CASSLNEGRVGTDTQYF.

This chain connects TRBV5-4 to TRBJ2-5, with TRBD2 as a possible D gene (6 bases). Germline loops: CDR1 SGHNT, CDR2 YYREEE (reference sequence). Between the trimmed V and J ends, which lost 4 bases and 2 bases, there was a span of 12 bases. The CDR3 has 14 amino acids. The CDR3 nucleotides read TGTGCCAGCAGCCTTAGCGGCCTACAAGAGACCCAGTACTTC. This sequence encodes CASSLSGLQETQYF. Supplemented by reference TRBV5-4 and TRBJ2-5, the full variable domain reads ETGVTQSPTHLIKTRGQQVTLRCSSQSGHNTVSWYQQALGQGPQFIFQYYREEENGRGNFPPRFSGLQFPNYSSELNVNALELDDSALYLCASSLSGLQETQYFGPGTRLLVL.

The CDR3 DNA sequence: TGCAGCGTCGGGACAGGGGGCCATGAGCAGTTCTTC. Translation: CSVGTGGHEQFF. The chain uses TRBV29-1 and TRBJ2-1, with 12 positions matching TRBD1. This CDR3 is 12 amino acids long. Germline V gene sequence: CDR1 SQVTM, CDR2 ANQGSEA. V dropped 6 bases and J dropped 8; count of bases not matched to a gene: 2.

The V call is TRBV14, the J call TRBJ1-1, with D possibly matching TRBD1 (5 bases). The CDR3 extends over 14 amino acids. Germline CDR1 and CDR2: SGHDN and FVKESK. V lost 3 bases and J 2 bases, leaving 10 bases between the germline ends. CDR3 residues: CASSHVGGNTEAFF. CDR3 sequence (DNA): TGTGCCAGCAGCCACGTGGGGGGAAACACTGAAGCTTTCTTT.

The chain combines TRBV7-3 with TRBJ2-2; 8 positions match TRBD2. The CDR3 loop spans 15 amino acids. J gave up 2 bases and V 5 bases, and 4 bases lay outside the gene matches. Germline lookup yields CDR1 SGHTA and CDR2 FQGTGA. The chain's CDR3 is CASSPGGVNTGELFF. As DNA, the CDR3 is TGTGCCAGCAGCCCGGGGGGGGTCAACACCGGGGAGCTGTTTTTT.

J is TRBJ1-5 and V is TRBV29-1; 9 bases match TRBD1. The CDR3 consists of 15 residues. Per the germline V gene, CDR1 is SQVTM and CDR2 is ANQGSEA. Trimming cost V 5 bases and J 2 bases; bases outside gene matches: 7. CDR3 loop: CSVTTGTGRNQPQHF. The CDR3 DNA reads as TGCAGCGTTACGACCGGGACAGGGCGCAATCAGCCCCAGCATTTT.

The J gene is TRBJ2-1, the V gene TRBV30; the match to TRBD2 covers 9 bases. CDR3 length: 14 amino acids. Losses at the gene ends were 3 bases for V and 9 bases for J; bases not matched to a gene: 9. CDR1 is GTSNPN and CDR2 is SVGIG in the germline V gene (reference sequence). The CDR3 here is CAWREGGRGGEQFF. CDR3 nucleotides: TGTGCCTGGAGAGAGGGCGGGAGGGGCGGTGAGCAGTTCTTC.

CDR3 bases: TGTGCCAGCAGAGAAGAGCGCGAGCAGTACTTC. Its translation is CASREEREQYF. The gene calls are TRBV28 and TRBJ2-7; D ambiguous. The CDR3 runs 11 residues. Per the germline V gene, CDR1 is MDHEN and CDR2 is SYDVKM. V lost 6 bases to trimming and J lost 6 bases, with 9 bases between them.

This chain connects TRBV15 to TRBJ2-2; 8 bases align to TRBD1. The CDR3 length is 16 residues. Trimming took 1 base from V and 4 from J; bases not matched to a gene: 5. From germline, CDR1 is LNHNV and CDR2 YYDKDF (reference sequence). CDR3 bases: TGTGCCACCAGCAGAGCGACAGGGGTGGGCACCGGGGAGCTGTTTTTT. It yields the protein CATSRATGVGTGELFF.

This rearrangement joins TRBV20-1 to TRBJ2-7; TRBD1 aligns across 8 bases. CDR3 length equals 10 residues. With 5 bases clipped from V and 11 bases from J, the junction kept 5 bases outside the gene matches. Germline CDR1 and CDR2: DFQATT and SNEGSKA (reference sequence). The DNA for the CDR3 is TGCAGTGCTGCAGGGGGCCTTAAGTACTTC. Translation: CSAAGGLKYF.

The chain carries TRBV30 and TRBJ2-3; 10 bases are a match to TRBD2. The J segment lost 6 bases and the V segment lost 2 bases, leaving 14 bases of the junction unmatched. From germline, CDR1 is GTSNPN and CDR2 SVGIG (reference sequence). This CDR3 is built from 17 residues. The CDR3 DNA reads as TGTGCCTGGAGTCTGGGGACAGTTGTTAGCGGGGGGGATACGCAGTATTTT. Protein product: CAWSLGTVVSGGDTQYF.

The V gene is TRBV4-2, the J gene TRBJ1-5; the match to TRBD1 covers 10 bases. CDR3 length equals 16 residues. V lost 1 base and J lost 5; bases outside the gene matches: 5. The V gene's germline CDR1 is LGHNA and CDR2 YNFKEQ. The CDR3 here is CASSQGTGTGDQPQHF. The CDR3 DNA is TGTGCCAGCAGCCAAGGGACCGGGACAGGGGATCAGCCCCAGCATTTT.

The CDR3 bases are TGTGCCAGCAGCTTGCGGGGGGCGGGTGAGACCCAGTACTTC. Translation: CASSLRGAGETQYF. The V call is TRBV11-3, the J call TRBJ2-5; 8 nucleotides agree with TRBD2. Losses at the gene ends were 3 bases for V and 5 bases for J; bases not matched to a gene: 5. The germline V gene has CDR1 SGHNT and CDR2 YENEEA. This CDR3 region has 14 residues.

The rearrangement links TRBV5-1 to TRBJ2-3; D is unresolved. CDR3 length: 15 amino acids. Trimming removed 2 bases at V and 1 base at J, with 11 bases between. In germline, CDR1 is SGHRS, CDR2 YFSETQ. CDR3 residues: CASSFRAVGTDTQYF. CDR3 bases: TGCGCCAGCAGCTTTCGCGCGGTTGGCACAGATACGCAGTATTTT.

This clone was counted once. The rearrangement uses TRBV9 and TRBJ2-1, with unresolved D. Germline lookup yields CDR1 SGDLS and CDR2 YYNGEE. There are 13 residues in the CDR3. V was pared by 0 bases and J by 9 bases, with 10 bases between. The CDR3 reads CASSVDPDGEQFF. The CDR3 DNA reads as TGTGCCAGCAGCGTAGATCCAGATGGTGAGCAGTTCTTC.

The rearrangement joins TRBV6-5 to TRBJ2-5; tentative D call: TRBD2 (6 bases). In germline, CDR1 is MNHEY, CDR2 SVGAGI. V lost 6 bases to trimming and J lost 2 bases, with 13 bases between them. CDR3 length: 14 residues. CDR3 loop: CASRGPSAQETQYF. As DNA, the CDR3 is TGTGCCAGCAGGGGGCCTAGCGCTCAAGAGACCCAGTACTTC.

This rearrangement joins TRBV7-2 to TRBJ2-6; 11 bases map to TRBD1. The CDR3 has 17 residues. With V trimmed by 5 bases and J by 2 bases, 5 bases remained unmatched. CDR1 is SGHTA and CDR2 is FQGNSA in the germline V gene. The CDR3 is CASSPRTGGAGANVLTF. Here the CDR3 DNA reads TGTGCCAGCAGCCCAAGGACAGGGGGCGCTGGGGCCAACGTCCTGACTTTC.

The CDR3 loop reads CASSQDSGDTQYF. CDR3 DNA: TGTGCCAGCAGCCAAGATTCAGGGGATACGCAGTATTTT. The V gene is TRBV4-2, the J gene TRBJ2-3; a weak D match, TRBD1 (5 bases). Germline CDR1 is LGHNA and CDR2 is YNFKEQ. The CDR3 is 13 amino acids. The V and J ends lost 0 bases and 6 bases respectively, with 7 bases between them.

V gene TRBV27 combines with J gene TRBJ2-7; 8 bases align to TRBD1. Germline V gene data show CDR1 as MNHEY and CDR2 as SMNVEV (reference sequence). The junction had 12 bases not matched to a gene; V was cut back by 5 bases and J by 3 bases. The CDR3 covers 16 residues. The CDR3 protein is CASSPHYARGLYEQYF. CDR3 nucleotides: TGTGCCAGCAGTCCTCATTACGCCAGGGGGCTCTACGAGCAGTACTTC.

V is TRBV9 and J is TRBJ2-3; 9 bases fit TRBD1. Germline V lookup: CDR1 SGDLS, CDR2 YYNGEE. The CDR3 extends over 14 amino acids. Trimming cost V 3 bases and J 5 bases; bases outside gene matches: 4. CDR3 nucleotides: TGTGCCAGCAGCGAGACAGGGGGAGGAGATACGCAGTATTTT. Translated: CASSETGGGDTQYF.

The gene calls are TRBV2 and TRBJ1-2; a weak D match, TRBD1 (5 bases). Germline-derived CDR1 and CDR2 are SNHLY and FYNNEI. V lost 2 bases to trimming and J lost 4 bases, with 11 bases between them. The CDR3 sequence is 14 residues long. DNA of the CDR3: TGTGCCAGCAGTGAAAATCGACAGTCCTATGGCTACACCTTC. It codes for CASSENRQSYGYTF.

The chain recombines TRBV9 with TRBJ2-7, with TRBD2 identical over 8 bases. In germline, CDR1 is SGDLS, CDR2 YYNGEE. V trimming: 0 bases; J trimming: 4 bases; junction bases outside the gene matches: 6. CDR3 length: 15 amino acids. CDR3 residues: CASSVAASGSYEQYF. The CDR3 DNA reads TGTGCCAGCAGCGTAGCGGCCAGCGGGAGTTACGAGCAGTACTTC.

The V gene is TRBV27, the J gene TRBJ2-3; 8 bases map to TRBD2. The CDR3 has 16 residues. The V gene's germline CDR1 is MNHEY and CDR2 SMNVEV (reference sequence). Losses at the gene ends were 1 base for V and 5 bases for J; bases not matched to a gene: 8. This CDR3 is CASSLWAGGTQDTQYF. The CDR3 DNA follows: TGTGCCAGCAGTTTATGGGCGGGAGGCACTCAAGATACGCAGTATTTT.

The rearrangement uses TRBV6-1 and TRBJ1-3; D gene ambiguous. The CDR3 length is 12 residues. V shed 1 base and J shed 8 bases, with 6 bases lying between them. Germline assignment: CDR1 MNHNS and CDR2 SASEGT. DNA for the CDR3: TGTGCCAGCAGTGAAGTGGTAGACACCATATATTTT. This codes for CASSEVVDTIYF.

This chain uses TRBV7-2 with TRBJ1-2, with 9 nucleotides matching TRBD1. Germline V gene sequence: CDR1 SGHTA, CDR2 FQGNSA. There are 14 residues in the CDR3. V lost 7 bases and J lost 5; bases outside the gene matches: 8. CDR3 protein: CASNPDRGGYGYTF. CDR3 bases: TGTGCCAGCAACCCTGACAGGGGGGGATATGGCTACACCTTC.